The 10 T cell receptor beta chains presented below share a single source sample, sequenced in a study of cytomegalovirus exposure and HLA in healthy donors. Amplification used 60 Vbeta primers and 13 Jbeta primers. TCRdb keeps only in-frame clones here, not all; method: immunoSEQ multiplex PCR. This sample has 190,000 or so clones, with 70% to 85% found just once. Specimen: PBMCs. All receptors come from a boy aged 2 to 9 in good health and CMV-seronegative.

The chain uses TRBV5-1 and TRBJ1-1; 7 bases align to TRBD1. This CDR3 region has 18 residues. The V gene end was trimmed by 2 bases and the J gene end by 1 base; junction bases not matched to a gene: 14. Germline-derived CDR1 and CDR2 are SGHRS and YFSETQ. The CDR3 reads CASSFLGPKGAKNTEAFF. For the CDR3, the DNA is TGCGCCAGCAGCTTTCTGGGGCCGAAGGGGGCCAAGAACACTGAAGCTTTCTTT.

The gene calls are TRBV6-4 and TRBJ1-1; no reliable D call. CDR3 length: 15 residues. Germline CDR1 MRHNA, CDR2 SNTAGT. The germline V and J ends were trimmed by 0 bases and 1 base, with 9 bases remaining between them. CDR3 amino acids: CASSDSIRGNTEAFF. CDR3 DNA: TGTGCCAGCAGTGACTCGATTCGGGGGAACACTGAAGCTTTCTTT.

The chain combines TRBV7-8 with TRBJ1-3; D is possibly TRBD1 (6 bases). There are 17 residues in the CDR3. Trimming stripped 1 base from V and 5 bases from J, with 18 bases between. The V gene's germline CDR1 is SGHVS and CDR2 FQNEAQ. The CDR3 loop is CASSLGRTVSSRNTIYF. CDR3 DNA: TGTGCCAGCAGCTTAGGACGGACAGTGTCTTCTAGAAACACCATATATTTT.

The V call is TRBV7-9, the J call TRBJ2-5, with D tentatively TRBD1 (6 bases). CDR3 length: 18 amino acids. The germline V gene encodes CDR1 SEHNR and CDR2 FQNEAQ (reference sequence). The V and J ends lost 1 base and 3 bases respectively, with 21 bases between them. The CDR3 DNA is TGTGCCAGCAGCTTAGTTGGGGTTAAACAGGGTCAGGAAGAGACCCAGTACTTC. This translates into CASSLVGVKQGQEETQYF.

V gene TRBV27 combines with J gene TRBJ2-7; D is unresolved. V was cut by 2 bases and J by 7 bases, with 9 bases left in between. CDR1 is MNHEY and CDR2 is SMNVEV in the germline V gene (reference sequence). The CDR3 totals 12 residues. CDR3 coding DNA: TGTGCCAGCAGTTTAGCAGGTGGAGAGCAGTACTTC. Its translation: CASSLAGGEQYF.

This CDR3 is CSVEKGPRRKNIQYF. The DNA of the CDR3 is TGCAGCGTTGAAAAGGGGCCCCGGCGAAAAAACATTCAGTACTTC. This chain uses TRBV29-1 with TRBJ2-4, with D maybe TRBD1 (5 bases). The CDR3 is 15 residues long. Germline V gene lookup returns CDR1 SQVTM and CDR2 ANQGSEA. V was cut by 2 bases and J by 4 bases, with 15 bases left in between.

This chain links TRBV2 with TRBJ2-3; 15 bases match TRBD2. CDR3 length: 18 amino acids. CDR1 and CDR2 (germline): SNHLY, FYNNEI. V shed 7 bases and J 1 base; nucleotides not matched to a gene: 9. The CDR3 sequence: CASIKKRTSGGGTDTQYF. In nucleotides, the CDR3 is TGTGCCAGCATAAAAAAAAGGACTAGCGGGGGGGGCACAGATACGCAGTATTTT.

The gene calls are TRBV7-8 and TRBJ1-5, with unresolved D. From germline, CDR1 is SGHVS and CDR2 FQNEAQ. The CDR3 has 14 amino acids. V lost 0 bases to trimming and J lost 3 bases, with 6 bases between them. CDR3 sequence: CASSLAGNNQPQHF. In DNA, the CDR3 is TGTGCCAGCAGCTTAGCCGGGAACAATCAGCCCCAGCATTTT.

This clone was observed a handful of times. V is TRBV7-6 and J is TRBJ2-5; 7 nucleotides line up with TRBD1. Germline CDR1 reads SGHVS; CDR2 reads FNYEAQ. The J segment lost 0 bases and the V segment lost 1 base, leaving 5 bases of the junction unmatched. This CDR3 comprises 16 residues. CDR3 sequence reads: CASSLVARGYQETQYF. The CDR3 region has the DNA TGTGCCAGCAGCTTAGTGGCCAGGGGGTACCAAGAGACCCAGTACTTC. The full variable domain, completed using reference TRBV7-6 and TRBJ2-5, is GAGVSQSPRYKVTKRGQDVALRCDPISGHVSLYWYRQALGQGPEFLTYFNYEAQQDKSGLPNDRFSAERPEGSISTLTIQRTEQRDSAMYRCASSLVARGYQETQYFGPGTRLLVL.

A few counts support this clone. The rearrangement uses TRBV2 and TRBJ1-5, with D possibly matching TRBD1 (6 bases). This CDR3 is built from 17 residues. Per the germline V gene, CDR1 is SNHLY and CDR2 is FYNNEI. V dropped 5 bases and J dropped 5 bases, with 22 bases sitting between them. The CDR3 is CASSPIQGKIGDQPQHF. The CDR3 nucleotides are TGTGCCAGCAGTCCTATTCAGGGGAAGATAGGCGATCAGCCCCAGCATTTT.